The entry below describes one T cell receptor (beta chain). The antigen remains unidentified. The data were obtained in a study of blood T cells in healthy people across ages. Study-level background: About one barcoded beta molecule per two T cells was captured by template switching.

Regarding the study as a whole: PBMCs left unsorted prevented a conclusive naive versus antigen-experienced comparison. Donor CMV status, an unknown factor, possibly confounded changes in expanded clonotypes.

Germline CDR1 reads SEHNR; CDR2 reads FQNEAQ (reference sequence). The CDR3 extends over 16 amino acids. Trimming stripped 4 bases from V and 3 bases from J, with 18 bases between. A second roughly 6 to 12 cycle PCR used barcoded and J-beta primers. TCRdb re-analysed the 5' RACE reads in MiXCR, keeping a single row per CDR3 protein. The table lists almost 800,000 distinct CDR3 sequences, about three fifths of them singletons. This receptor was identified in a man aged 30 to 45 in good health. Sequencing was done on a sample of blood. The chain is built from TRBV7-9 and TRBJ1-2; possibly TRBD1 for D (5 bases). CDR3 loop: CASSYRDGGIYYGYTF. DNA for the CDR3: TGTGCCAGCAGCTATAGGGACGGAGGAATATACTATGGCTACACCTTC.